The table lists the clone carrying this T cell receptor (beta chain) with a count of one. The sample is drawn from a study of control samples from healthy donors and cancer patients. Losses at the gene ends were 6 bases for V and 2 bases for J; bases not matched to a gene: 2. The CDR3 contains 13 residues. The method was immunoSEQ multiplex PCR; TCRdb's version includes in-frame clones alone and lacks a portion of them. This table has under 200,000 clones, roughly 89% appearing once. Sequencing input: blood. The sequence derives from a woman in her twenties or thirties in good health. The rearrangement links TRBV12-3 or TRBV12-4 to TRBJ2-7, with 9 bases fitting TRBD1. DNA of the CDR3: TGTGCCAGCAGCCGACAGGGGGCCTACGAGCAGTACTTC. Translation: CASSRQGAYEQYF.